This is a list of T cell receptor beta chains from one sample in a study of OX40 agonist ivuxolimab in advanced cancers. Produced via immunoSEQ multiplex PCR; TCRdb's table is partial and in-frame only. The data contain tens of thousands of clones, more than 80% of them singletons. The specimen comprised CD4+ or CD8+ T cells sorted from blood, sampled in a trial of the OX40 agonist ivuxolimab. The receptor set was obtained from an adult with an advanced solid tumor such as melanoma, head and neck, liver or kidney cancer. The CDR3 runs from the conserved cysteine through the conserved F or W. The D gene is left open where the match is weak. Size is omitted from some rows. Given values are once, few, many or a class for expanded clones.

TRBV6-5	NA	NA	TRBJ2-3	TGTGCCAGCAGTTACTCGAGGGGGGTTAGCACAGATACGCAGTATTTT	CASSYSRGVSTDTQYF
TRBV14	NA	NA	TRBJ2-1	TGTGCCAGCAGCCCCCCCCCGCATTCCCCTTACAATGAGCAGTTCTTC	CASSPPPHSPYNEQFF
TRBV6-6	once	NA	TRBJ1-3	TGTGCCACTTCCCGGGACGGAGGCTCCTCTGGAAACACCATATATTTT	CATSRDGGSSGNTIYF
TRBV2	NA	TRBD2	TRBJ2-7	TGTGCCAGCAGTGTGGGGACTAGCGATTCGAAGTACTTC	CASSVGTSDSKYF
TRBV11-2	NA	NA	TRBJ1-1	TGTGCCAGCAGCTTAGAATCCAGGGCCACTGAAGCTTTCTTT	CASSLESRATEAFF
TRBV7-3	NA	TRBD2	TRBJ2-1	TGTGCCAGCAGCGCCAGCGGACTAGCGGGGAATGAGCAGTTCTTC	CASSASGLAGNEQFF
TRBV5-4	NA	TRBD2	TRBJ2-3	TGTGCCAGCAGCCCCGGGACTAGCGGGTCTTCGGGTACGCAGTATTTT	CASSPGTSGSSGTQYF
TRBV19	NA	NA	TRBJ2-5	TGTGCCAGTAGTGGGGGTCTGTGGGAGACCCAGTACTTC	CASSGGLWETQYF
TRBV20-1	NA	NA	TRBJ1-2	TGCAGTGCCGGGACGGAGTATGGCTACACCTTC	CSAGTEYGYTF
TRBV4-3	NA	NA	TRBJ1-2	TGCGCCAGCAGCCCGGACCTTCTTAACTATGGCTACACCTTC	CASSPDLLNYGYTF
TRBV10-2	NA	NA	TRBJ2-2	TGCGCCAGCAGGAACCCAGGGCTGAACACCGGGGAGCTGTTTTTT	CASRNPGLNTGELFF
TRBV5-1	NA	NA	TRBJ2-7	TGCGCCAGCAGCGTGGACGGCCCCTACGAGCAGTACTTC	CASSVDGPYEQYF
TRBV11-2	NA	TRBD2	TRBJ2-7	TGTGCCAGCAGCCGACTTGGGACTAGCGTAGCCTACGAGCAGTACTTC	CASSRLGTSVAYEQYF
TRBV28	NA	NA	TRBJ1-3	TGTGCCAGCTCCGGAGGTTTTTCAACCGGGTTCTCTGGAAACACCATATATTTT	CASSGGFSTGFSGNTIYF
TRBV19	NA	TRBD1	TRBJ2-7	TGTGCCAGTAGTATTCGGGGACAGGCGGATTACGAGCAGTACTTC	CASSIRGQADYEQYF
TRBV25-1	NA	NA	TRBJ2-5	TGTGCCACCAATGATCGGTCCGGGACAGGGACTAGGGAGCAGTACTTC	CATNDRSGTGTREQYF
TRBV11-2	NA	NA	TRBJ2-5	TGTGCCAGCAGGCAGGCCGCTCAAGAGACCCAGTACTTC	CASRQAAQETQYF
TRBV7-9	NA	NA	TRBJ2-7	TGTGCCAGCAGCCTAATGGACAGCCTCTACTACGAGCAGTACTTC	CASSLMDSLYYEQYF
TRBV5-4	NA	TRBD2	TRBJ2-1	TGTGCCAGCAGCCCACGGACTAGCGGGAGCTCCTACAATGAGCAGTTCTTC	CASSPRTSGSSYNEQFF
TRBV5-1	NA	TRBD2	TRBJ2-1	TGCGCCAGCAGCTCAGCGGGGGCCTACAATGAGCAGTTCTTC	CASSSAGAYNEQFF
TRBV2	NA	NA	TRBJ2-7	TGTGCCAGCACCTCGGGACGGGCCTCATACGAGCAGTACTTC	CASTSGRASYEQYF
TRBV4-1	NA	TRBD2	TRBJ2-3	TGCGCCAGCAGCCAACGTTTCCCCAGCGGGAGCGCAGATACGCAGTATTTT	CASSQRFPSGSADTQYF
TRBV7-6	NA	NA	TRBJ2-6	TGTGCCAGCAGCCGGGGACTGTCTGGGGCCAACGTCCTGACTTTC	CASSRGLSGANVLTF
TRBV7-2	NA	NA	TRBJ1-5	TGTGCCAGCTTAGCGTCGGGATCTGTTAATCAGCCCCAGCATTTT	CASLASGSVNQPQHF